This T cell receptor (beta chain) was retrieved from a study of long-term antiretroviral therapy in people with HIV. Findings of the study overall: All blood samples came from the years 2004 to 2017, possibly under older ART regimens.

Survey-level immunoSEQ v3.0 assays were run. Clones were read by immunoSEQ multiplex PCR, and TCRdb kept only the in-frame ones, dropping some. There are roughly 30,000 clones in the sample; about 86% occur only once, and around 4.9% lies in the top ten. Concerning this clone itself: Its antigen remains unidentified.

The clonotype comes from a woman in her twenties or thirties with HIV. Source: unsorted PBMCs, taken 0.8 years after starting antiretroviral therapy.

The CDR3 DNA follows: TGTGCCAGCAGCGTAAGTGGTGGGACGGGTTACGAGCAGTACTTC. Translation: CASSVSGGTGYEQYF. This chain connects TRBV9 to TRBJ2-7; D assignment may be TRBD1 or TRBD2 (5 bases each). V gave up 1 base and J gave up 4 bases, with 15 bases separating them. The CDR3 is 15 amino acids. Germline V gives CDR1 SGDLS, CDR2 YYNGEE.